A single T cell receptor (beta chain) is shown here with its context. Its antigen is unidentified. This record belongs to a study of T-cell reconstitution after alpha-beta-depleted transplantation in children. Construction of the TCRbeta library involved unique molecular identifiers. TCRdb re-called the PCR reads through MiXCR, storing one row per CDR3 protein. The table shows about 300,000 distinct CDR3 sequences, with around 10% occurring only once. Germline V CDR1 and CDR2: GTSNPN, SVGIG (reference sequence). V shed 5 bases and J 0 bases; nucleotides not matched to a gene: 2. CDR3 length: 13 residues. Study-wide points: Some patients owed their high day-60 TCRbeta diversity to surviving recipient T cells and thymic progenitors. Reportedly, only several hundred clones from non-depleted graft cells drove alpha-beta T-cell counts at about two months. When one year had passed after transplant, most T-cell counts and diversity came from newly produced T cells.

The receptor's source is a boy under two years old with acute myeloid leukemia, due to receive a stem cell transplant. The sample in question was PBMCs, obtained before TCRalphabeta/CD19-depleted stem cell transplant. The rearrangement links TRBV30 to TRBJ1-1; 8 bases fit TRBD1. CDR3 loop: CAWGTGMNTEAFF. CDR3 nucleotide sequence: TGTGCCTGGGGGACAGGTATGAACACTGAAGCTTTCTTT.